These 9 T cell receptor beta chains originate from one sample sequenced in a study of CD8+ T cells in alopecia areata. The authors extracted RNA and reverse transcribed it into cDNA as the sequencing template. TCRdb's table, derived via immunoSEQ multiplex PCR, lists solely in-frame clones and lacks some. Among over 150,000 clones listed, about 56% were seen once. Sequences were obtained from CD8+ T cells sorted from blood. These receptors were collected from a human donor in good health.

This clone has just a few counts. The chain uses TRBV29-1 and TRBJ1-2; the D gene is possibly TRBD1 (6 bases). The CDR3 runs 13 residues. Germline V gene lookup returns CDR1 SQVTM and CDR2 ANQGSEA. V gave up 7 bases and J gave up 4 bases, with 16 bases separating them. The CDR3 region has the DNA TGCAGCGCGACTGTACAGGGCAGCTATGGCTACACCTTC. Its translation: CSATVQGSYGYTF.

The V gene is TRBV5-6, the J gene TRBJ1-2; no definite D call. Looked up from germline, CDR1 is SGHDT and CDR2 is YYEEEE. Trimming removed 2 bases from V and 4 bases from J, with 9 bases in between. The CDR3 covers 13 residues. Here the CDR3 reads CASSFSGSYGYTF. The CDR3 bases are TGTGCCAGCAGCTTTTCAGGTAGCTATGGCTACACCTTC.

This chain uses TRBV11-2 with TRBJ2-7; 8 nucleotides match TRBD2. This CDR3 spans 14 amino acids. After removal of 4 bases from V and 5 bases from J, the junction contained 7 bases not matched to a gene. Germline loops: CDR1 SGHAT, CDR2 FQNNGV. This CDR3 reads CASSSRGGQNEQYF. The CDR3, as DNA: TGTGCCAGCAGCTCCCGGGGGGGTCAGAACGAGCAGTACTTC.

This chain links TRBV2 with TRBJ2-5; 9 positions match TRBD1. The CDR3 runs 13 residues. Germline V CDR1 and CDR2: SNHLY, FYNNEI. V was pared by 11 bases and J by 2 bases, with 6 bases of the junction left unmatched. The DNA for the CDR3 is TGTGCCGGAGGGGGACAGGGTCAAGAGACCCAGTACTTC. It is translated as CAGGGQGQETQYF.

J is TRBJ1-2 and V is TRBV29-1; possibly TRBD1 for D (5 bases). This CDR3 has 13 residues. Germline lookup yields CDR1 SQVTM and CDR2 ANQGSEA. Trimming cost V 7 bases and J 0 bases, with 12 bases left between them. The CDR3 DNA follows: TGCAGCGGGGGGGACGGTCCTAACTATGGCTACACCTTC. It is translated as CSGGDGPNYGYTF.

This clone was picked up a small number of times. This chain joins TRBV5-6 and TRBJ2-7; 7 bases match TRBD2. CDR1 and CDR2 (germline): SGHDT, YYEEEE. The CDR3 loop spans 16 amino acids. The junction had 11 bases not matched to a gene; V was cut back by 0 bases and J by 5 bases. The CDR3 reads CASSLAPAGILDEQYF. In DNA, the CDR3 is TGTGCCAGCAGCTTGGCCCCAGCGGGGATCCTCGACGAGCAGTACTTC. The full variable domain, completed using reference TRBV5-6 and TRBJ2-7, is DAGVTQSPTHLIKTRGQQVTLRCSPKSGHDTVSWYQQALGQGPQFIFQYYEEEERQRGNFPDRFSGHQFPNYSSELNVNALLLGDSALYLCASSLAPAGILDEQYFGPGTRLTVT.

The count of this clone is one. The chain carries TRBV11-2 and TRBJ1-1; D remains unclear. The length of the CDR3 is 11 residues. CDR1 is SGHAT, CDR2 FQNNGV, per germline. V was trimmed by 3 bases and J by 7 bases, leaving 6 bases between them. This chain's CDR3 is CASSFFGEAFF. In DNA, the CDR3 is TGTGCCAGCAGCTTTTTTGGTGAAGCTTTCTTT. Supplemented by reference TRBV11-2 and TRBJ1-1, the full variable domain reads EAGVAQSPRYKIIEKRQSVAFWCNPISGHATLYWYQQILGQGPKLLIQFQNNGVVDDSQLPKDRFSAERLKGVDSTLKIQPAKLEDSAVYLCASSFFGEAFFGQGTRLTVV.

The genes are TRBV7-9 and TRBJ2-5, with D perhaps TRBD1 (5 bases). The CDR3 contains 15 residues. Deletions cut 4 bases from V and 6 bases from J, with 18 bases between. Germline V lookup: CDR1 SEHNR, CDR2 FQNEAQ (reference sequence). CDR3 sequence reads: CASSSFSGREKTQYF. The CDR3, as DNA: TGTGCCAGCAGCTCTTTTTCAGGGCGCGAGAAGACCCAGTACTTC.

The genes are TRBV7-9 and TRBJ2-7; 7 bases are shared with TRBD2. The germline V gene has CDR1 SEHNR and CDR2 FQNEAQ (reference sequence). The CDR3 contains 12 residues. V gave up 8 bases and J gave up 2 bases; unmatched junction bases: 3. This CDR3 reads CASGRETYEQYF. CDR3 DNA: TGTGCCAGCGGGCGGGAGACCTACGAGCAGTACTTC.